The source of this T cell receptor beta chain is a study of T cell repertoires in cytomegalovirus infection. Study-wide background: It was recently identified HLA-C-restricted and well-studied HLA-B-restricted CMV epitopes that the study used. Indications came from public TCR beta signatures; they pointed to CMV infection and to a matching HLA type. Broader study findings: Summed frequency of public TCR beta families distinguished CMV carriers with the relevant HLA. The response measured ex vivo was dominated by TCR beta clonotypes (HLA-C-restricted and CMV-specific).

This clonotype was picked up one time. Its antigen is not identified. In germline, CDR1 is DFQATT, CDR2 SNEGSKA (reference sequence). The V and J ends lost 2 bases and 0 bases respectively, with 7 bases between them. This CDR3 has 14 amino acids. TCRdb called the reads again in MiXCR, with one record for every CDR3 protein. The data contain approximately 910,000 distinct CDR3 sequences, roughly 30% of them seen just once; the ten biggest clones take up over 10%. This TCR was sampled from a human donor in good health (CMV status not recorded). Some clones in this sample may be carry-over from other donors' samples. The source material was cultured CD8+ T cells from PBMCs, sampled from culture after CMV antigen stimulation. The J gene is TRBJ2-2, the V gene TRBV20-1, with D tentatively TRBD1 or TRBD2 (5 bases each). CDR3 nucleotide sequence: TGCAGTGCTAGAAGGGACCCGAACACCGGGGAGCTGTTTTTT. Protein: CSARRDPNTGELFF.